A selection of T cell receptor beta chains follows, all from one sample in a study of blood T cell repertoires in COVID-19. Generated by immunoSEQ multiplex PCR, the TCRdb table keeps only in-frame clones and is missing some. The sample consists of 280,000 or so clones, under 90% of them appearing once. The source material was PBMCs or T cells enriched from blood (not recorded which). The receptors shown here come from a woman aged 50 to 65 who had been exposed to COVID-19. CDR3s include the opening cysteine and the closing phenylalanine or tryptophan. A D gene is named only where the DNA matches it firmly. Size is omitted from some rows. Given values are once, few, many or a class for expanded clones.

cdr3_nt cdr3_aa clone_size j_call d_call v_call
TGTGCCAGTAGGGCTCGGGGAACATCTGAAGCTAACTATGGCTACACCTTC CASRARGTSEANYGYTF NA TRBJ1-2 NA TRBV19
TGTGCCAGCAGCCGTGGGTGGGGGGACTCAGCTTCCAATGAGCAGTTCTTC CASSRGWGDSASNEQFF NA TRBJ2-1 NA TRBV5-4
TGTGCCAGCAGCAGATCGAGCGGGGGCAACTCCTACGAGCAGTACTTC CASSRSSGGNSYEQYF NA TRBJ2-7 TRBD2 TRBV7-2
TGTGCCAGAGCGGGGGGGCAAGTTCCGTCGACCACCGGGGAGCTGTTTTTT CARAGGQVPSTTGELFF NA TRBJ2-2 TRBD2 TRBV7-2
TGTGCCAGCAGTGTAGCGGGTTTTCAGTTCTTC CASSVAGFQFF NA TRBJ2-1 TRBD2 TRBV28
TGTGCCAGCAGTTACCTCGCCGGACACCCATACGAGCAGTACTTC CASSYLAGHPYEQYF NA TRBJ2-7 NA TRBV6-5
TGTGCCAGCAGTCCGGACACGAACAGGGGATCGAGGGGCTACACCTTC CASSPDTNRGSRGYTF few TRBJ1-2 TRBD1 TRBV27
TGTGCCAGCAGCCACCTCCCTCCGGGGGTCGTGTGGGGCTACACCTTC CASSHLPPGVVWGYTF NA TRBJ1-2 NA TRBV7-9
TGTGCCAGCAGAACCAGCGGGGGCGGTGAGCAGTTCTTC CASRTSGGGEQFF NA TRBJ2-1 TRBD2 TRBV12-3/TRBV12-4
TGTGCCATCAGTGCCGGGGGTTACGAGCAGTACTTC CAISAGGYEQYF NA TRBJ2-7 NA TRBV10-3
TGTGCCAGAAGCGGACGGGGACAGGGGTGGGACGAGCAGTACTTC CARSGRGQGWDEQYF NA TRBJ2-7 NA TRBV7-5
TGTGCCAGCAGCCAAGATAGGGGAGGAGGAGGCTCACCCCTCCACTTT CASSQDRGGGGSPLHF NA TRBJ1-6 NA TRBV4-2
TGTGCCAGTAGTGAGACTAGCGGGGGGCTGGCAGATACGCAGTATTTT CASSETSGGLADTQYF NA TRBJ2-3 TRBD2 TRBV19
TGTGCCAGCAGCTCGACAGGGGGTGTCTACAATGAGCAGTTCTTC CASSSTGGVYNEQFF once TRBJ2-1 TRBD1 TRBV27
TGTGCCAGCAGTTCCCTCTCCTATAATTCACCCCTCCACTTT CASSSLSYNSPLHF NA TRBJ1-6 NA TRBV27
TGTGCCAGCAGCCAGGGACACGGCACAGATACGCAGTATTTT CASSQGHGTDTQYF NA TRBJ2-3 NA TRBV7-9
TGTGCCAGCAGCCAGCGAAATTCCTACGAGCAGTACTTC CASSQRNSYEQYF NA TRBJ2-7 NA TRBV7-9
TGCAGTGCTAGTAAGCCGGGTTACCGCAACACTGAAGCTTTCTTT CSASKPGYRNTEAFF NA TRBJ1-1 NA TRBV20-1
TGTGCCAGCAGCTTGGGGACAGGGAGGAATGAAAAACTGTTTTTT CASSLGTGRNEKLFF NA TRBJ1-4 TRBD1 TRBV5-6
TGTGCCAGCAGTCACAGGGACCGCTCTTACACTGAAGCTTTCTTT CASSHRDRSYTEAFF NA TRBJ1-1 NA TRBV28
TGTGCCAGTAGAATAGCGGTTGGCGGGGAGCAGTTCTTC CASRIAVGGEQFF NA TRBJ2-1 NA TRBV19
TGCGCCAGCAGCCTCGGGGGTAGGGATCAGCCCCAGCATTTT CASSLGGRDQPQHF NA TRBJ1-5 NA TRBV4-1
TGTGCCAGCAGCCCCCTGTATGAAGCTTTCTTT CASSPLYEAFF NA TRBJ1-1 NA TRBV7-9
TGTGCCAGCATCCCCGACAGGGCCCGGTACAATGAGCAGTTCTTC CASIPDRARYNEQFF once TRBJ2-1 TRBD1 TRBV5-4
TGTGCCAGCAGTGAAGAAGTATCACGGGGGTTCTTTCAGCCCCAGCATTTT CASSEEVSRGFFQPQHF NA TRBJ1-5 NA TRBV6-1
TGCGCCAGCAGCCAAAATCCAGGCATCGGGGGAGATACGCAGTATTTT CASSQNPGIGGDTQYF NA TRBJ2-3 NA TRBV4-1
TGTGCCACGGGACACCGAAATCAAGAGACCCAGTACTTC CATGHRNQETQYF NA TRBJ2-5 NA TRBV24-1
TGTGCCAGCAGCAGGGACAGGGCCAATTCACCCCTCCACTTT CASSRDRANSPLHF NA TRBJ1-6 TRBD1 TRBV7-2
TGTGCCTGGAGTGGTGGAGGGAGTAATAGGGTGCAGTACTTC CAWSGGGSNRVQYF NA TRBJ2-7 NA TRBV30
TGTGCCAGCAGCCAAGTATGGGCGACAGGGAATGGCTACACCTTC CASSQVWATGNGYTF NA TRBJ1-2 TRBD1 TRBV3-1/TRBV3-2
TGCAGTGCTCCGGACAGGACTGAGCAGTTCTTC CSAPDRTEQFF NA TRBJ2-1 TRBD1 TRBV20-1
TGTGCCAGTAGTATGGCAACAGGGGGTGCCTATGGCTACACCTTC CASSMATGGAYGYTF NA TRBJ1-2 TRBD1 TRBV19
TGTGCCAGCAGCCCCACCTCTAGCGGGAATTACTACGAGCAGTACTTC CASSPTSSGNYYEQYF once TRBJ2-7 TRBD2 TRBV3-1/TRBV3-2
TGTGCCAGTAGTGCCCGGACGGGACTTACATATGGCTACACCTTC CASSARTGLTYGYTF NA TRBJ1-2 NA TRBV19
TGTGCCAGCAGCCAAGAGGGGGCACAGGGGACTCGGGAAAAACTGTTTTTT CASSQEGAQGTREKLFF NA TRBJ1-4 TRBD1 TRBV3-1/TRBV3-2
TGTGCCAGCAGCTTAGAGGGACTTAGGGGCACTGAAGCTTTCTTT CASSLEGLRGTEAFF NA TRBJ1-1 NA TRBV11-2
TGTGCCAGCAGCCCGAGACAGGGGACTGAAGCTTTCTTT CASSPRQGTEAFF NA TRBJ1-1 TRBD1 TRBV13
TGTGCCAGCAGTTACCGGGACAGCGATCAGCCCCAGCATTTT CASSYRDSDQPQHF NA TRBJ1-5 TRBD1 TRBV27
TGTGCCAGTAGTATAGCGGGGAGGGTCCGAGACATTCAGTACTTC CASSIAGRVRDIQYF NA TRBJ2-4 TRBD2 TRBV19